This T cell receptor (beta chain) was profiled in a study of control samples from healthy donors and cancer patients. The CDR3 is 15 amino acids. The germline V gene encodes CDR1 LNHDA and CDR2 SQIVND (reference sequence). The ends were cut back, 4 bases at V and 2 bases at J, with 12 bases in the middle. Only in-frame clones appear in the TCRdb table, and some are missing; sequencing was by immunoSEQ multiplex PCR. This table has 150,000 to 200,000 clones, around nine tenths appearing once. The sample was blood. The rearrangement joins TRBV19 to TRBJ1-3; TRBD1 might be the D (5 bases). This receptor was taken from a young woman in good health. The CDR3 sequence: CASSRGNSPGNTIYF. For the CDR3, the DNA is TGTGCCAGTAGTAGGGGGAACTCGCCTGGAAACACCATATATTTT.